This T cell receptor (beta chain) was sequenced for a study of blood T cells in healthy people across ages. Germline-derived CDR1 and CDR2 are SGHTA and FQGTGA. CDR3 size: 15 residues. The V and J ends lost 5 bases and 1 base, in that order; junction bases with no gene match: 6. A second PCR of about 7 to 12 cycles used a sample-barcoded 5' primer and a J-beta primer mix. A template-switch adaptor that had 12 random nucleotides put a tag on each cDNA molecule. TCRdb re-called the 5' RACE reads through MiXCR, storing one row per CDR3 protein. The table lists 800,000 or so distinct CDR3 sequences, more than 35% of them singletons. Remarks on this clonotype: Its antigen remains unidentified.

Caucasian, healthy and from Russia, the donors were aged between about 6 and 90. A minimum of 5.5 micrograms of total RNA was extracted per sample. The study's findings and limits: The long-lived group displayed more naive CD4+ cells, plus higher diversity, than the aged donors did.

The V and J genes are TRBV7-3 and TRBJ2-3; 7 nucleotides line up with TRBD1. Sequencing was done on a sample of blood. The sequence was collected from a man older than 75 in good health. Here the CDR3 reads CASSPNGQGTDTQYF. CDR3 coding DNA: TGTGCCAGCAGCCCCAACGGACAGGGCACAGATACGCAGTATTTT.